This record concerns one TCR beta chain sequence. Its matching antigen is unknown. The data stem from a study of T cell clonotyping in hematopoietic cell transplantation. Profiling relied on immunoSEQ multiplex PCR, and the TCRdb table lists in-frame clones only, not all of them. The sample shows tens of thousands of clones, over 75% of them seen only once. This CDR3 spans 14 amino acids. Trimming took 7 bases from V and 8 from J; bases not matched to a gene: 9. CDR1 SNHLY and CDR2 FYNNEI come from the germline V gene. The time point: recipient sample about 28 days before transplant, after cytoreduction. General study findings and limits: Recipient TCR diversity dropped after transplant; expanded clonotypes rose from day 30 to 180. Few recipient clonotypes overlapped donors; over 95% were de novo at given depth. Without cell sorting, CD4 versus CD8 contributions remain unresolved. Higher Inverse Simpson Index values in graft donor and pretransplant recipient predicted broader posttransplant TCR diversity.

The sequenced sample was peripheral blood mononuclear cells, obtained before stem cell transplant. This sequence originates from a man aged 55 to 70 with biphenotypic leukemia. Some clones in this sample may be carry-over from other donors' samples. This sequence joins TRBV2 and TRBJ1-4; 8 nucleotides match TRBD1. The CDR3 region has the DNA TGTGCCAGCAAGGACAGGGTGTTGTCCGAAAAACTGTTTTTT. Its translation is CASKDRVLSEKLFF.